The source of this T cell receptor (beta chain) is a study of STAT5B mutations in CD4+ large granular lymphocyte leukemia. General study points: Top patient clones used TRBV06 genes more often: 8/27 versus 2/35 in controls. Data were not HLA-matched across samples.

Notes on this clone: The antigen remains undetermined.

The CDR3 is made up of 14 amino acids. Trimming took 4 bases from V and 5 from J; bases not matched to a gene: 4. CDR1 is LNHDA and CDR2 is SQIVND in the germline V gene (reference sequence). Libraries were prepared by immunoSEQ multiplex PCR; TCRdb keeps only in-frame clonotypes and omits some of them. There are under 40,000 clones in the sample; 70% to 80% occur only once, and around 0.44% lies in the top ten. Material: CD4+ T cells from blood buffy coats. The clonotype originates from a human donor in good health. The rearrangement joins TRBV19 to TRBJ2-3; 9 nucleotides match TRBD2. The CDR3 sequence is CASSSGGAGDTQYF. CDR3 sequence (DNA): TGTGCCAGTAGTAGCGGGGGGGCGGGAGATACGCAGTATTTT.